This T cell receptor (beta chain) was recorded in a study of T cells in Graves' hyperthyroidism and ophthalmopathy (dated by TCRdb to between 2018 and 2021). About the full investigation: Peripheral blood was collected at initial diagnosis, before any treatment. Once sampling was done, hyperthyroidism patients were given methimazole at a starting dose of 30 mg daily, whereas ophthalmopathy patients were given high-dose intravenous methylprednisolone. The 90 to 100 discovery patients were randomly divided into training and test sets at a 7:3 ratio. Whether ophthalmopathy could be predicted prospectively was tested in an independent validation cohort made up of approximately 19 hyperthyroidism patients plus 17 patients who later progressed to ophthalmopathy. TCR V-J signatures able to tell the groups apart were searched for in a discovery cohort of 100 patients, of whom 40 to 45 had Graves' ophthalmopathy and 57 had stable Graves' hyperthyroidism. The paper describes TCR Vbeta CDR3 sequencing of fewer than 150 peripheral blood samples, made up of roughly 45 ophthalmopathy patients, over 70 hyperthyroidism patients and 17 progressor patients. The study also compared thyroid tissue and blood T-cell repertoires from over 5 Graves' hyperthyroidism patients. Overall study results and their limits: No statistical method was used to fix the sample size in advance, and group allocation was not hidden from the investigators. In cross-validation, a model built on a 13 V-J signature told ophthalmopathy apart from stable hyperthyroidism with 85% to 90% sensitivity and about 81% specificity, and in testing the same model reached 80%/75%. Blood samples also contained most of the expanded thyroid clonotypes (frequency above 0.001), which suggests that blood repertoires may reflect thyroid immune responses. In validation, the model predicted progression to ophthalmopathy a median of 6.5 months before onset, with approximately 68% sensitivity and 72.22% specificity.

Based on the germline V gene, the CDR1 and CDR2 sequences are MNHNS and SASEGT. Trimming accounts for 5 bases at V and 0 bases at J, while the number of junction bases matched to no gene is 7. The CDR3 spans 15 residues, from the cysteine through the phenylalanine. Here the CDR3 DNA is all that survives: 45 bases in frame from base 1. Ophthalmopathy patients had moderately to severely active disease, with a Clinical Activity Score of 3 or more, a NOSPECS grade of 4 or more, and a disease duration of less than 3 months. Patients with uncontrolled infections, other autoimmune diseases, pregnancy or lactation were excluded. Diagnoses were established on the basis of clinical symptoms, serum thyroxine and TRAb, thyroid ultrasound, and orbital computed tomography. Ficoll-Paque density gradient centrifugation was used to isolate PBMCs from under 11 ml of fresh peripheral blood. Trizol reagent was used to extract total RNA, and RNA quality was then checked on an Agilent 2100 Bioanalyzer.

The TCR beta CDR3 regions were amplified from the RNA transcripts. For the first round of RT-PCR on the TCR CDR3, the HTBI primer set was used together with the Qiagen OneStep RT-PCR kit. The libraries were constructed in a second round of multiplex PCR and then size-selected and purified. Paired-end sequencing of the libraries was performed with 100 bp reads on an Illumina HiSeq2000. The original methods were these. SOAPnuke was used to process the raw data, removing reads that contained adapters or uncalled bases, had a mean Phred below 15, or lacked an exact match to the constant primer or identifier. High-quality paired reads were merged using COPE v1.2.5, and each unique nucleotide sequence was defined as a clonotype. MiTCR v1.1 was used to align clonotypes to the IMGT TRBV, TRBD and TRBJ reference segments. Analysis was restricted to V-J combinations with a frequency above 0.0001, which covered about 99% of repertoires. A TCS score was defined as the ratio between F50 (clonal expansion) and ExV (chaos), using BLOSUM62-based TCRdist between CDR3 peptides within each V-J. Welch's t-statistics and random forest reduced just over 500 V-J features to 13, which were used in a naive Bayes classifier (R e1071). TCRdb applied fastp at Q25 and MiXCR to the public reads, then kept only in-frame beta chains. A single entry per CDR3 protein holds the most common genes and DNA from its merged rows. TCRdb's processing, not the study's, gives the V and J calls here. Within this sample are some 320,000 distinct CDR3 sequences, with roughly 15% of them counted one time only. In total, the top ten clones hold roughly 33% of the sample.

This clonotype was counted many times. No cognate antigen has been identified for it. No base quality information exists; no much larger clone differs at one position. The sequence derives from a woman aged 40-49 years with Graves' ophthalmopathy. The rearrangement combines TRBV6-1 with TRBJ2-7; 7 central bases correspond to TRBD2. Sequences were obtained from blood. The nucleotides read TGTGCCAGCAGTTATCCAGCGGGGAGCTCCTACGAGCAGTACTTC. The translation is CASSYPAGSSYEQYF.